The TCR beta chain described here comes from a study of T cell responses to AZD1222 COVID-19 vaccine. Germline loops: CDR1 MNHEY, CDR2 SVGAGI. J gave up 8 bases and V 8 bases, and 5 bases lay outside the gene matches. The CDR3 consists of 13 residues. Only in-frame clones appear in the TCRdb table, and some are missing; sequencing was by immunoSEQ multiplex PCR. This sample yields about 180,000 clones, of which around nine tenths are seen a single time; more than 9% belongs to the top ten. Sequenced material: peripheral blood, taken 28 days after the second AZD1222 dose. The sequence derives from an adult who received the AZD1222 COVID-19 vaccine. The chain recombines TRBV6-5 with TRBJ1-6; 8 bases are a match to TRBD1. As DNA, the CDR3 is TGTGCCAGCGATCAGGGGGCTTATTCACCCCTCCACTTT. Amino acid sequence: CASDQGAYSPLHF.